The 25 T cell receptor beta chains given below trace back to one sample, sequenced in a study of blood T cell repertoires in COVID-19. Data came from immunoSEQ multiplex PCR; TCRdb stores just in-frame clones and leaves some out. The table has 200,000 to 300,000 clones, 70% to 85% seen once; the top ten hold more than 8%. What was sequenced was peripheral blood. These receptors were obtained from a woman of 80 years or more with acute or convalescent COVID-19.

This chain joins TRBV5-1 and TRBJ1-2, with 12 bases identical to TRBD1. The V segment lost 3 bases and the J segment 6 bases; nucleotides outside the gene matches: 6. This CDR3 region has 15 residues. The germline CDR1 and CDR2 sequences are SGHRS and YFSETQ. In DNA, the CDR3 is TGCGCCAGCAGCTCCCAGGGACAGGGGGCGGATGGCTACACCTTC. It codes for CASSSQGQGADGYTF.

CDR3 residues: CAARQGTGELFF. CDR3 in DNA: TGTGCCGCCCGACAGGGGACCGGGGAGCTGTTTTTT. The chain uses TRBV28 and TRBJ2-2; 8 bases agree with TRBD1. The V segment lost 11 bases and the J segment 5 bases; nucleotides outside the gene matches: 4. This CDR3 region has 12 residues. CDR1 and CDR2 (germline): MDHEN, SYDVKM.

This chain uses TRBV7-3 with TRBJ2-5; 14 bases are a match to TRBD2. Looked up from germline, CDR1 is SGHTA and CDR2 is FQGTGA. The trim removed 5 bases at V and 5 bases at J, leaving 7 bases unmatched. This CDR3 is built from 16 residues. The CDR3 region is CASSTGLAGGLETQYF. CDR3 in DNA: TGTGCCAGCAGCACAGGACTAGCGGGGGGCTTGGAGACCCAGTACTTC.

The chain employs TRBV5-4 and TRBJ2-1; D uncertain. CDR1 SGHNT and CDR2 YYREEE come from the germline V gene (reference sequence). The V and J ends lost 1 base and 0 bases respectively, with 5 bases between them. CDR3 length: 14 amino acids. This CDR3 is CASSLTRSYNEQFF. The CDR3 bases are TGTGCCAGCAGCTTGACTCGCTCCTACAATGAGCAGTTCTTC.

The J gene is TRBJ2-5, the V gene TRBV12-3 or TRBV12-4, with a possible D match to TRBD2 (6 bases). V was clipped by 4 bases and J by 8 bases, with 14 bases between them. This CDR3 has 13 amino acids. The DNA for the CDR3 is TGTGCCAGCAGTTCCGGGAGCCCTCTAACCCAGTACTTC. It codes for CASSSGSPLTQYF.

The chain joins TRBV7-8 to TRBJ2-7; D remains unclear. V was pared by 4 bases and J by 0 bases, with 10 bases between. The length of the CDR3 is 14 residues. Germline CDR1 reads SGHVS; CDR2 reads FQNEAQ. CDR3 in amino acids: CASSSSTSSYEQYF. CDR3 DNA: TGTGCCAGCAGCTCATCCACGAGCTCCTACGAGCAGTACTTC.

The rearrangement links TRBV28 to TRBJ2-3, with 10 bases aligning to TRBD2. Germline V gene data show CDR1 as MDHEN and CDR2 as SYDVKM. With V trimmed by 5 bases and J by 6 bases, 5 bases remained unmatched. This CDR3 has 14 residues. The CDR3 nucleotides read TGTGCCAGCAGTGGCCTAGCGGGGGTTGATACGCAGTATTTT. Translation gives CASSGLAGVDTQYF.

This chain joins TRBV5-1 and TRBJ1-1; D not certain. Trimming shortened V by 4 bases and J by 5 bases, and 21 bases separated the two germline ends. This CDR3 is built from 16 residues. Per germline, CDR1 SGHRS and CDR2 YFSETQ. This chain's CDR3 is CASSPEPTTVGTEAFF. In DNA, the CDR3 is TGCGCCAGCAGCCCGGAGCCCACCACCGTAGGAACTGAAGCTTTCTTT. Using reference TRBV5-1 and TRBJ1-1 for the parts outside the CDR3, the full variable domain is KAGVTQTPRYLIKTRGQQVTLSCSPISGHRSVSWYQQTPGQGLQFLFEYFSETQRNKGNFPGRFSGRQFSNSRSEMNVSTLELGDSALYLCASSPEPTTVGTEAFFGQGTRLTVV.

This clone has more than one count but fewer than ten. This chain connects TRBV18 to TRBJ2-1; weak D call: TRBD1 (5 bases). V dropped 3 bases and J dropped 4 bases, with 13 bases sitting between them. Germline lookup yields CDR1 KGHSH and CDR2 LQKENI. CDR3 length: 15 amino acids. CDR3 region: CASSPTDSVYNEQFF. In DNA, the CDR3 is TGTGCCAGCTCACCGACAGACTCCGTTTACAATGAGCAGTTCTTC.

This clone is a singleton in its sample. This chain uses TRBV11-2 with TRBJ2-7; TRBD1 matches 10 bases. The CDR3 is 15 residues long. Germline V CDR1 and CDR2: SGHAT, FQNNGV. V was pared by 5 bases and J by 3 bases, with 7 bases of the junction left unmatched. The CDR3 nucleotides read TGTGCCAGCAGCGCCGGGACAGGGGAGTTCTACGAGCAGTACTTC. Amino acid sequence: CASSAGTGEFYEQYF.

The CDR3 DNA reads TGTGCCAGCGCAGACTCGAACACCGGGGAGCTGTTTTTT. Its protein is CASADSNTGELFF. The chain uses TRBV28 and TRBJ2-2; D is uncertain. Germline CDR1 and CDR2: MDHEN and SYDVKM. CDR3 size: 13 residues. Trimming pared 8 bases from V and 0 bases from J, leaving 7 bases between.

The CDR3 loop reads CASSLYAQSNSNQPQHF. CDR3 nucleotide sequence: TGTGCCAGCAGTTTATATGCACAGAGTAATAGCAATCAGCCCCAGCATTTT. This chain links TRBV28 with TRBJ1-5, with D hard to call. The length of the CDR3 is 17 residues. Trimming pared 1 base from V and 0 bases from J, leaving 13 bases between. Germline V CDR1 and CDR2: MDHEN, SYDVKM.

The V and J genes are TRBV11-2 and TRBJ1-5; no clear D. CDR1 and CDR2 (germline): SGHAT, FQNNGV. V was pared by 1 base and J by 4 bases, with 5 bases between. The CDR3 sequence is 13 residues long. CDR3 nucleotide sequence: TGTGCCAGCAGCTTAGCCCTGAATCAGCCCCAGCATTTT. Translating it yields CASSLALNQPQHF.

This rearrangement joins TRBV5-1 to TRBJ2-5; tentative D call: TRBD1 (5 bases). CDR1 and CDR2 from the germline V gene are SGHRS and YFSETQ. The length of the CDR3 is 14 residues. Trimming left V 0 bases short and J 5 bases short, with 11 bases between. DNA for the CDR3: TGCGCCAGCAGCTTGGCCAACCAGGGCGAGACCCAGTACTTC. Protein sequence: CASSLANQGETQYF.

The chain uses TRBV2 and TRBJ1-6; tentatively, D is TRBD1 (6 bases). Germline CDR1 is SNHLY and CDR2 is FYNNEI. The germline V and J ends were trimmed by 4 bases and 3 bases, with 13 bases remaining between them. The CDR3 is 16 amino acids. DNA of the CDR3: TGTGCCAGCAGTGCTAGAGGGACATACTATAATTCACCCCTCCACTTT. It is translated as CASSARGTYYNSPLHF.

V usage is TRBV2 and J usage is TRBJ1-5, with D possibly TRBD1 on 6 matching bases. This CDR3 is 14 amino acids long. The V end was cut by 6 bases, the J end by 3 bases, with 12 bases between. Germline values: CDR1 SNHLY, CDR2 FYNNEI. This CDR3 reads CASSIGQNNQPQHF. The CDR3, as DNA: TGTGCCAGCAGCATAGGACAGAACAATCAGCCCCAGCATTTT.

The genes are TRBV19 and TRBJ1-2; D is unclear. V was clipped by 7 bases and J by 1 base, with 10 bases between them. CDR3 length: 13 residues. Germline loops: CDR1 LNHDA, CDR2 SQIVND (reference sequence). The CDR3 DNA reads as TGTGCCAGTAACTCCCAGGTTAACTATGGCTACACCTTC. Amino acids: CASNSQVNYGYTF.

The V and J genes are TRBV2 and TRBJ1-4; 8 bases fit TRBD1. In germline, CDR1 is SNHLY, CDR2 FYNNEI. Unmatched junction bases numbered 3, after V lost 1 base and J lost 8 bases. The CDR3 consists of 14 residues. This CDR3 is CASSEGRGLEKLFF. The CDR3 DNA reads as TGTGCCAGCAGTGAAGGCAGGGGGCTCGAAAAACTGTTTTTT.

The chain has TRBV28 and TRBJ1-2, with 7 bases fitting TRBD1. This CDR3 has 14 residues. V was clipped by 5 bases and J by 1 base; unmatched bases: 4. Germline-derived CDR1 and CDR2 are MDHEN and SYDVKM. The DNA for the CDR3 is TGTGCCAGCAGTCAGACAGGGCTTAACTATGGCTACACCTTC. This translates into CASSQTGLNYGYTF.

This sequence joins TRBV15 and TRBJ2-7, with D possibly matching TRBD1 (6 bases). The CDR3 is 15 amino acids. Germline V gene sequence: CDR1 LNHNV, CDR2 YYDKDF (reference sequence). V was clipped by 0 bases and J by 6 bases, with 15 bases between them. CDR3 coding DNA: TGTGCCACCAGCAGAGATTGGGCAGGGGTGGTCGAGCAGTACTTC. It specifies CATSRDWAGVVEQYF. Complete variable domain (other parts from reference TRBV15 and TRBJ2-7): DAMVIQNPRYQVTQFGKPVTLSCSQTLNHNVMYWYQQKSSQAPKLLFHYYDKDFNNEADTPDNFQSRRPNTSFCFLDIRSPGLGDTAMYLCATSRDWAGVVEQYFGPGTRLTVT.

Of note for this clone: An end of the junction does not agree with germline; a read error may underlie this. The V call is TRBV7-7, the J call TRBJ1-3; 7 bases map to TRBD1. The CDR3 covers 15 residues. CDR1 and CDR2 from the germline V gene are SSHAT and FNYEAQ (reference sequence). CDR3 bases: TGTGCTAGCAGCCGAGGGACAGCCTCTGGAAACACCATATATTTT. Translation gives CASSRGTASGNTIYF. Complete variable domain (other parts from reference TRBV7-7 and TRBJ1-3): GAGVSQSPRYKVTKRGQDVTLRCDPISSHATLYWYQQALGQGPEFLTYFNYEAQPDKSGLPSDRFSAERPEGSISTLTIQRTEQRDSAMYRCASSRGTASGNTIYFGEGSWLTVV.

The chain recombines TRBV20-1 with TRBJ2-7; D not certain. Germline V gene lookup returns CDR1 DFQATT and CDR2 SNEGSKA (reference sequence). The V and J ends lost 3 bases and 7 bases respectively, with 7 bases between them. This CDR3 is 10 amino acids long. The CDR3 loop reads CSARREEQYF. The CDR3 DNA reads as TGCAGTGCTAGGCGAGAGGAGCAGTACTTC.

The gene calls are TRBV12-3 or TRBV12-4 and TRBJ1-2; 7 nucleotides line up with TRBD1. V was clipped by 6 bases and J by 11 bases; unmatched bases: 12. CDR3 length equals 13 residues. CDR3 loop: CASSPRGRTGYTF. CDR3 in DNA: TGTGCCAGCAGCCCCAGGGGGAGGACTGGGTACACCTTC.

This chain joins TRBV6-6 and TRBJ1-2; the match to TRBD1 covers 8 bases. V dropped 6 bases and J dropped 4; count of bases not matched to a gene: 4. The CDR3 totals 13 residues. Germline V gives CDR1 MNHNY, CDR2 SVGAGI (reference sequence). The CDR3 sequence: CASSSTGVYGYTF. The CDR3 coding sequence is TGTGCCAGCAGCTCGACAGGGGTCTATGGCTACACCTTC.

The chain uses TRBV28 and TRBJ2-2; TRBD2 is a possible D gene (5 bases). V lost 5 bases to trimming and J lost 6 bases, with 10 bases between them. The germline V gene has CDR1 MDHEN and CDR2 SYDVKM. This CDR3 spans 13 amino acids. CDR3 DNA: TGTGCCAGCAGTCCGGCGGGCCCCGGGGAGCTGTTTTTT. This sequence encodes CASSPAGPGELFF. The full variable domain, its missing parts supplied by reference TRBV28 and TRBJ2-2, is DVKVTQSSRYLVKRTGEKVFLECVQDMDHENMFWYRQDPGLGLRLIYFSYDVKMKEKGDIPEGYSVSREKKERFSLILESASTNQTSMYLCASSPAGPGELFFGEGSRLTVL.